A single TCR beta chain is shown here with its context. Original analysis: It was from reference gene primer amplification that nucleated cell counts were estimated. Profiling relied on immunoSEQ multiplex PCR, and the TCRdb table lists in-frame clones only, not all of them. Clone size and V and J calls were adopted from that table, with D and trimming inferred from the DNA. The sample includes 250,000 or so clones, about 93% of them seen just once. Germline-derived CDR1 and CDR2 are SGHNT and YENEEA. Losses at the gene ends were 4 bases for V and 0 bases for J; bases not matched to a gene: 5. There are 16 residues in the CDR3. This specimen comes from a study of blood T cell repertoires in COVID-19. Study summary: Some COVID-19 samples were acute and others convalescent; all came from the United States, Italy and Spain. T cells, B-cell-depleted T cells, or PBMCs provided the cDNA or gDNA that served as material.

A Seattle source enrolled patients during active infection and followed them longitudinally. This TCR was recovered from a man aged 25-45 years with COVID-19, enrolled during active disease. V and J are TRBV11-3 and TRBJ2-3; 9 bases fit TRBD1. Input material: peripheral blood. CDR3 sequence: CASSSGTGSSTDTQYF. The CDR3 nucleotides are TGTGCCAGCAGCTCCGGGACAGGGTCCAGCACAGATACGCAGTATTTT.